These 20 T cell receptor beta chains originate from one sample sequenced in a study of control samples from healthy donors and cancer patients (dated by TCRdb to the early 2020s). The method was the immunoSEQ multiplex PCR assay. The source is immuneACCESS, and TCRdb retained only in-frame sequences with V and J called. Part of the clones is not carried over; for the studies checked, unresolved V genes explain less than half of this, and the remainder is unexplained. The sample table holds 120,000 or so clones, of which around nine tenths were seen once. The ten largest account for 2% to 2.5% of the sample. Source material: blood. The receptors come from a man aged 18-30 years in good health.

This chain links TRBV29-1 with TRBJ2-1; a possible D gene is TRBD2 (6 bases). The CDR3 covers 14 residues. The V and J ends lost 4 bases and 4 bases respectively, with 14 bases between them. Germline-derived CDR1 and CDR2 are SQVTM and ANQGSEA. CDR3 nucleotide sequence: TGCAGCGTTGTGGAGGGTTTTTATTACAATGAGCAGTTCTTC. Amino acids: CSVVEGFYYNEQFF.

The chain couples TRBV4-3 to TRBJ1-4; a weak D match, TRBD1 (5 bases). The CDR3 sequence is 15 residues long. Trimming cost V 0 bases and J 5 bases, with 10 bases left between them. Per germline, CDR1 LGHNA and CDR2 YSLEER. CDR3 coding DNA: TGCGCCAGCAGCCAAGAGGGCCAGGGAAATGAAAAACTGTTTTTT. Translating it yields CASSQEGQGNEKLFF.

The genes are TRBV6-5 and TRBJ2-1; perhaps TRBD1 as D (6 bases). The CDR3 is 12 amino acids. The ends were cut back, 6 bases at V and 9 bases at J, with 12 bases in the middle. Germline V CDR1 and CDR2: MNHEY, SVGAGI. In nucleotides, the CDR3 is TGTGCCAGCAGGGGGGACATTGCTGAGCAGTTCTTC. Protein sequence: CASRGDIAEQFF.

The rearrangement links TRBV11-1 to TRBJ2-1; tentatively, D is TRBD2 (6 bases). The V end lost 3 bases, the J end lost 7 bases, and 16 bases lay between the germline ends. The germline CDR1 and CDR2 sequences are SGHAT and FQDESV (reference sequence). This CDR3 has 15 amino acids. The CDR3 DNA is TGTGCCAGCAGCTTCCCGATTGATGGGGGGAATGAGCAGTTCTTC. Protein product: CASSFPIDGGNEQFF.

The V gene is TRBV15, the J gene TRBJ2-5; possibly TRBD1 for D (5 bases). This CDR3 spans 14 amino acids. Trimming shortened V by 0 bases and J by 5 bases, and 10 bases separated the two germline ends. Germline CDR1 and CDR2: LNHNV and YYDKDF (reference sequence). The CDR3, as DNA: TGTGCCACCAGCAGAGACAGGGCCGAGGAGACCCAGTACTTC. Protein: CATSRDRAEETQYF.

The chain joins TRBV18 to TRBJ1-3; D is perhaps TRBD1 (6 bases). This CDR3 comprises 16 residues. V dropped 3 bases and J dropped 0 bases, with 12 bases sitting between them. The germline CDR1 and CDR2 sequences are KGHSH and LQKENI. The CDR3, as DNA: TGTGCCAGCTCACCCGACAGGCCTTTCTCTGGAAACACCATATATTTT. Its translation: CASSPDRPFSGNTIYF.

This chain uses TRBV10-2 with TRBJ2-5; D not certain. The ends were cut back, 4 bases at V and 2 bases at J, with 5 bases in the middle. Looked up from germline, CDR1 is WSHSY and CDR2 is SAAADI. The CDR3 has 12 amino acids. CDR3 nucleotides: TGCGCCAGCAGTGTTCCACAAGAGACCCAGTACTTC. Residues: CASSVPQETQYF.

In DNA, the CDR3 is TGTGCCAGCAGCCAAGTGCGGGGCCCGGGGACTGAAGCTTTCTTT. It specifies CASSQVRGPGTEAFF. The chain couples TRBV14 to TRBJ1-1, with a tentative D call TRBD1 (5 bases). In germline, CDR1 is SGHDN, CDR2 FVKESK. V lost 1 base to trimming and J lost 5 bases, with 14 bases between them. CDR3 length equals 15 residues. The complete variable domain, with remaining parts taken from reference TRBV14 and TRBJ1-1, reads EAGVTQFPSHSVIEKGQTVTLRCDPISGHDNLYWYRRVMGKEIKFLLHFVKESKQDESGMPNNRFLAERTGGTYSTLKVQPAELEDSGVYFCASSQVRGPGTEAFFGQGTRLTVV.

The rearrangement links TRBV6-1 to TRBJ1-5; 11 bases match TRBD1. Trimming at V came to 2 bases and at J to 3 bases, leaving 6 bases not matched to a gene. The CDR3 runs 17 residues. In germline, CDR1 is MNHNS, CDR2 SASEGT. The CDR3 DNA sequence: TGTGCCAGCAGTGAACTTGGACAGGGGGCTCTCAATCAGCCCCAGCATTTT. Translation gives CASSELGQGALNQPQHF.

The chain carries TRBV27 and TRBJ1-1; D call uncertain. The CDR3 extends over 14 amino acids. Per the germline V gene, CDR1 is MNHEY and CDR2 is SMNVEV (reference sequence). V was trimmed by 2 bases and J by 1 base, leaving 8 bases between them. Here the CDR3 reads CASSLVPKNTEAFF. In DNA form, the CDR3 reads TGTGCCAGCAGTTTAGTTCCAAAGAACACTGAAGCTTTCTTT.

This clone was detected once. In the same sample, other DNA sequences code for this CDR3. V gene TRBV7-2 combines with J gene TRBJ1-5; D is undetermined. The CDR3 runs to 12 residues. Between the trimmed V and J ends, which lost 3 bases and 4 bases, there was a span of 4 bases. Germline CDR1 and CDR2: SGHTA and FQGNSA. CDR3 loop: CASSFGNQPQHF. The CDR3 DNA sequence: TGTGCCAGCAGCTTCGGGAATCAGCCCCAGCATTTT.

The chain links TRBV7-2 to TRBJ1-3; TRBD1 aligns across 8 bases. The junction had 11 bases not matched to a gene; V was cut back by 4 bases and J by 0 bases. The CDR3 is 18 amino acids. Germline V gene sequence: CDR1 SGHTA, CDR2 FQGNSA. The CDR3 nucleotides are TGTGCCAGCAGCTCCCATCTTTGGACAGGGAGCTCTGGAAACACCATATATTTT. Translated, it gives CASSSHLWTGSSGNTIYF.

V gene TRBV10-1 combines with J gene TRBJ2-5; D might be TRBD1 or TRBD2, each matching 5 bases. Germline V lookup: CDR1 WNHNN, CDR2 SYGVQD (reference sequence). The CDR3 is 15 residues long. Trimming took off 2 bases at V and 1 base at J, with 11 bases between the two ends. This chain's CDR3 is CASSEVYGAQETQYF. The CDR3 nucleotides read TGCGCCAGCAGTGAGGTTTACGGGGCCCAAGAGACCCAGTACTTC.

This clone occurred a few times. One end of the junction does not line up with germline, which may come from a read error. The chain links TRBV20-1 to TRBJ1-1, with D unclear. This CDR3 comprises 11 residues. The germline gives CDR1 DFQATT, CDR2 SNEGSKA (reference sequence). DNA for the CDR3: TGTAGCACCATGGAAAACACTGAAGCTTTCTTT. Protein sequence: CSTMENTEAFF.

The CDR3 loop is CASSVDTVPYNSPLHF. In DNA form, the CDR3 reads TGTGCCAGCAGCGTAGACACGGTCCCCTATAATTCACCCCTCCACTTT. This chain links TRBV9 with TRBJ1-6, with D hard to call. V was shortened by 0 bases and J by 2 bases, with 9 bases between the two germline ends. The V gene's germline CDR1 is SGDLS and CDR2 YYNGEE. The CDR3 covers 16 residues.

The chain carries TRBV7-6 and TRBJ1-4; TRBD1 is a possible D gene (5 bases). CDR1 is SGHVS and CDR2 is FNYEAQ in the germline V gene. Trimming removed 5 bases from V and 2 bases from J, with 18 bases in between. This CDR3 region has 17 residues. In nucleotides, the CDR3 is TGTGCCAGCAGCCTCTTGGGGGTCGTGACGACTAATGAAAAACTGTTTTTT. Translating gives CASSLLGVVTTNEKLFF.

The rearrangement uses TRBV7-8 and TRBJ2-1; 8 bases map to TRBD2. CDR1 SGHVS and CDR2 FQNEAQ come from the germline V gene. V lost 5 bases, J lost 7 bases, and 10 bases stayed unmatched. The CDR3 has 15 amino acids. The CDR3 DNA follows: TGTGCCAGCAGCCGCCAAGCGGGAGCTTATAATGAGCAGTTCTTC. It specifies CASSRQAGAYNEQFF.

The chain couples TRBV28 to TRBJ2-5; D tentatively fits TRBD1 or TRBD2 (6 bases each). The CDR3 runs 14 residues. Germline CDR1 and CDR2: MDHEN and SYDVKM. Between the trimmed V and J ends, which lost 3 bases and 5 bases, there was a span of 13 bases. The CDR3 reads CASSFGGQEETQYF. CDR3 sequence (DNA): TGTGCCAGCAGTTTTGGGGGGCAGGAGGAGACCCAGTACTTC.

This chain connects TRBV30 to TRBJ2-1; 7 nucleotides line up with TRBD2. Germline V CDR1 and CDR2: GTSNPN, SVGIG (reference sequence). This CDR3 comprises 15 residues. J was trimmed by 2 bases and V by 3 bases; bases with no gene match: 7. The CDR3 sequence: CAWSPNAGAYNEQFF. DNA of the CDR3: TGTGCCTGGAGCCCAAATGCGGGGGCCTACAATGAGCAGTTCTTC.

This sequence joins TRBV9 and TRBJ1-3; D unclear. Germline lookup yields CDR1 SGDLS and CDR2 YYNGEE. The V end was cut by 5 bases, the J end by 2 bases, with 14 bases between. This CDR3 is built from 15 residues. CDR3 sequence reads: CASSSLGVTGNTIYF. The CDR3 region has the DNA TGTGCCAGCAGTAGCCTCGGGGTAACTGGAAACACCATATATTTT.